This T cell receptor beta chain was observed in a study of shared clonotypes between healthy human individuals. For the study at large: Three men and a couple of women, aged 18 to 49, were donors. There were three CD4 naive, three CD4 memory, two CD8 naive and one CD8 memory plates per donor. General observations from the study: Naive subsets generally had larger estimated richness than memory subsets. Generation probabilities were higher for clonotypes shared across all four sorted-subset donors than for unshared ones.

A note on this clone: Its target is not known.

Clones were sequenced by immunoSEQ multiplex PCR, and TCRdb holds only the in-frame ones, with some missing. The table records some 2.3 million clones, over 90% of them present only once. The source of this sequence is a man younger than 35 in good health. Some clones in this sample may be carry-over from other donors' samples. Sequenced: naive CD4+ T cells from PBMCs. The subset denotes: CD45RA+ positively selected.

DNA for the CDR3: TGCGCCAGCAGCTTGGCTGGGGGACATGGTGAAAAACTGTTTTTT. Translated: CASSLAGGHGEKLFF. J is TRBJ1-4 and V is TRBV5-1; TRBD1 is a possible D gene (6 bases). Germline CDR1 and CDR2: SGHRS and YFSETQ. Trimming stripped 0 bases from V and 7 bases from J, with 13 bases between. The CDR3 loop spans 15 amino acids.